This TCR beta chain was retrieved from a study of T-cell memory formation after mild COVID-19. About the research overall: TCR clusters largely stayed donor specific. Broader study findings: The main location of contracting CD4+ clones was CM and EM, and that of contracting CD8+ clones was EMRA. CD4/CD8 balance held among clones contracting day 15 to 85, and later expanders leaned CD4+.

This clonotype has a handful of counts. The target antigen is unknown. Trimming took off 4 bases at V and 3 bases at J, with 14 bases between the two ends. This CDR3 region has 14 residues. Germline CDR1 is SGHNT and CDR2 is YYREEE (reference sequence). 5'RACE with constant-segment primers built TCRalpha and TCRbeta cDNA libraries with UMIs. TCRdb re-analysed the 5' RACE reads in MiXCR, keeping a single row per CDR3 protein. The table includes about 110,000 distinct CDR3 sequences, 14% detected once. V gene TRBV5-4 combines with J gene TRBJ2-7, with D perhaps matching TRBD2 (6 bases). The sequence derives from a man between 18 and 29 years old who had mild COVID-19 (a few samples of this study predate the infection). Cell type and time point are not known. Material for sequencing was PBMCs or a T cell subset sorted from them (not recorded which). CDR3 residues: CASSPTGGVYEQYF. The CDR3, as DNA: TGTGCCAGCAGCCCGACCGGGGGAGTCTACGAGCAGTACTTC.